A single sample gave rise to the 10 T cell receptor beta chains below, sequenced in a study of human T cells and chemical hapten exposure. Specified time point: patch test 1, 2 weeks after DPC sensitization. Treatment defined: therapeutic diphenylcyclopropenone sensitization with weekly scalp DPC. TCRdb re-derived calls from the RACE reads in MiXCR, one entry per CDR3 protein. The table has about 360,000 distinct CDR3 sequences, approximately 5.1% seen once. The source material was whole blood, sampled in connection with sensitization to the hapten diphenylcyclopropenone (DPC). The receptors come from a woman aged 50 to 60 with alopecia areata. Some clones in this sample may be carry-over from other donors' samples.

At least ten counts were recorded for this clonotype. CDR3 sequence reads: CASSIRGEQYF. CDR3 bases: TGTGCCAGCAGCATCAGAGGCGAGCAGTACTTC. The chain uses TRBV6-5 and TRBJ2-7; no definite D call. V was cut by 6 bases and J by 6 bases, with 9 bases left in between. Germline CDR1 is MNHEY and CDR2 is SVGAGI. The CDR3 spans 11 residues.

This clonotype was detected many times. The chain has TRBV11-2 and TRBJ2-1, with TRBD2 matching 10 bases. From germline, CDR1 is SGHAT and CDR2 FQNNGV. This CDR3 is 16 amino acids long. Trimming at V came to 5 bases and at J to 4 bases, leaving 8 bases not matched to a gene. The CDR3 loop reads CASSRPGLAAYNEQFF. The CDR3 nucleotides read TGTGCCAGCAGCCGCCCCGGACTAGCGGCGTACAATGAGCAGTTCTTC.

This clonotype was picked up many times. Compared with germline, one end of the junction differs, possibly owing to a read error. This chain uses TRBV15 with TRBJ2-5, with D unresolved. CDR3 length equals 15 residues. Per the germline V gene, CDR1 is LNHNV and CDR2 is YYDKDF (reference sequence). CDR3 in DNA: TGTGCCACCAGCAGAGATAATTCATACCAGGAGACCCAGTACTTC. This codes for CATSRDNSYQETQYF. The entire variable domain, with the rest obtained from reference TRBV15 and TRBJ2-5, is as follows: DAMVIQNPRYQVTQFGKPVTLSCSQTLNHNVMYWYQQKSSQAPKLLFHYYDKDFNNEADTPDNFQSRRPNTSFCFLDIRSPGLGDTAMYLCATSRDNSYQETQYFGPGTRLLVL.

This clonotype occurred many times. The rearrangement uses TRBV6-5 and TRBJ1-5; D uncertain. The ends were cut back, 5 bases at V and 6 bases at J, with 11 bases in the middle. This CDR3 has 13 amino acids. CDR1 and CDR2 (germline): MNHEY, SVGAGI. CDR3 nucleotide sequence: TGTGCCAGCAGTCGCTTTGCGGGTCAGCCCCAGCATTTT. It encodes CASSRFAGQPQHF.

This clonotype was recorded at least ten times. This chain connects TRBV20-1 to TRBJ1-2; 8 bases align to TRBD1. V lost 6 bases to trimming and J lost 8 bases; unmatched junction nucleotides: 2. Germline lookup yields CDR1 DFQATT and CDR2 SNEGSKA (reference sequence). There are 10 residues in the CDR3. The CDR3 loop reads CSADRVGYTF. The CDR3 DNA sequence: TGCAGTGCGGACAGGGTCGGCTACACCTTC.

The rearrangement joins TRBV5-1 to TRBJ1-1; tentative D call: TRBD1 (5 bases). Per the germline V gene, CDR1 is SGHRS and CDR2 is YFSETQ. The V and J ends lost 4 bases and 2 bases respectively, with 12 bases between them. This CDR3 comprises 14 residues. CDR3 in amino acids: CASSQQGANTEAFF. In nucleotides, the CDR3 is TGCGCCAGCAGCCAACAAGGGGCCAACACTGAAGCTTTCTTT.

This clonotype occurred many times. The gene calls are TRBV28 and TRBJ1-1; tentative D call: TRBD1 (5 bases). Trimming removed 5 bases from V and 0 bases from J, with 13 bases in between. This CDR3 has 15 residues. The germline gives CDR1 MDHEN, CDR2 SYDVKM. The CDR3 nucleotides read TGTGCCAGCAGTGTAGACAACAGGTTGAACACTGAAGCTTTCTTT. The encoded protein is CASSVDNRLNTEAFF.

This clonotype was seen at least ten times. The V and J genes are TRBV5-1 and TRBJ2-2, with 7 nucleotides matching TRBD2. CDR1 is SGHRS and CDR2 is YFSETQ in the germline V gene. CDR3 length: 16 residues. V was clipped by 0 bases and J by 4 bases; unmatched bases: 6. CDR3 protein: CASSLAVSGLTGELFF. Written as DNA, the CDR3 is TGCGCCAGCAGCTTGGCAGTTAGCGGGCTCACCGGGGAGCTGTTTTTT.

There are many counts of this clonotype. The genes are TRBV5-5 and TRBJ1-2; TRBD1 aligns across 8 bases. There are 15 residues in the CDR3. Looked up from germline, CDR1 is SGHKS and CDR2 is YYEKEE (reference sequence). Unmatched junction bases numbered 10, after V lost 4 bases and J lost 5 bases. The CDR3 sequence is CASSPDRGEMYGYTF. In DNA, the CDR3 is TGTGCCAGCAGCCCAGACAGGGGAGAGATGTATGGCTACACCTTC.

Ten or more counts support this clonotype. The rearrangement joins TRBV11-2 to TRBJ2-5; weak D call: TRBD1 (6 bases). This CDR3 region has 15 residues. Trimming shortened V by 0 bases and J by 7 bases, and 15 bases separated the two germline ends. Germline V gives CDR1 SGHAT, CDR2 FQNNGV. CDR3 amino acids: CASSLDPQGIGTQYF. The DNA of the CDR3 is TGTGCCAGCAGCTTAGATCCCCAGGGGATTGGGACCCAGTACTTC. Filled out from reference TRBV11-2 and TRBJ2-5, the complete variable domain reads EAGVAQSPRYKIIEKRQSVAFWCNPISGHATLYWYQQILGQGPKLLIQFQNNGVVDDSQLPKDRFSAERLKGVDSTLKIQPAKLEDSAVYLCASSLDPQGIGTQYFGPGTRLLVL.